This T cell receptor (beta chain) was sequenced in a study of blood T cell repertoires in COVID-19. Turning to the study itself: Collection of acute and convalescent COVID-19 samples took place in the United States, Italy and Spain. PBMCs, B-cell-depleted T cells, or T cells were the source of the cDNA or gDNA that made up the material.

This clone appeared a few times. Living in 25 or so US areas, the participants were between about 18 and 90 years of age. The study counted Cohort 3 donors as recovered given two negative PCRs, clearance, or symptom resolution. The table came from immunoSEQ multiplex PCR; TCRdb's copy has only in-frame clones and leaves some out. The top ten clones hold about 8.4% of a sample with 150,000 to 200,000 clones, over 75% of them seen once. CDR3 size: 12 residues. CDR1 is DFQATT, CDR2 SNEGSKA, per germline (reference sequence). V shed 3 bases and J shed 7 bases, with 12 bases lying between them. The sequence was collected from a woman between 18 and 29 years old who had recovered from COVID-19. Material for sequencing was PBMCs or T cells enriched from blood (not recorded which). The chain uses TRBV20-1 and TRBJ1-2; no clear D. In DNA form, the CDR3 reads TGCAGTGCTAGTTTCAGCGCCAGTGGCTACACCTTC. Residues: CSASFSASGYTF.